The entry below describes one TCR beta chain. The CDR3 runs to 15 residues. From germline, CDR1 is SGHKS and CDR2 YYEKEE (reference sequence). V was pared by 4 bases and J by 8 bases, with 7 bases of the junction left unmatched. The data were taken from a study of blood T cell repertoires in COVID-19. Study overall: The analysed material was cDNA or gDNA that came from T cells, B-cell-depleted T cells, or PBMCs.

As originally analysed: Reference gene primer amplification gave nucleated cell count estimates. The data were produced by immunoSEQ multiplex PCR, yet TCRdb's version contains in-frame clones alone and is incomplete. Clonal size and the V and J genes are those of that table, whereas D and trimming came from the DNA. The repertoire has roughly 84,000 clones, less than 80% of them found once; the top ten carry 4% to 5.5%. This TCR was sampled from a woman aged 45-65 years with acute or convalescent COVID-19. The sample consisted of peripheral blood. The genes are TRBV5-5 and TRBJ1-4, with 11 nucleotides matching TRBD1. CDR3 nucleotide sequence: TGTGCCAGCAGCGTGGACAGGGGGCGAGGAGAAAAACTGTTTTTT. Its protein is CASSVDRGRGEKLFF.